This T cell receptor beta chain was retrieved from a study of neoadjuvant anti-PD-1 for oral cavity cancer. The wider study: Patients without progression received a fourth nivolumab dose around day 43, then surgical resection on days 50-56.

The protocol was immunoSEQ multiplex PCR, while the TCRdb copy is restricted to in-frame clones and leaves out a portion. The data contain 10,000 to 15,000 clones, more than 55% of them seen just once; the ten biggest clones take up 9% to 15%. Germline CDR1 reads SNHLY; CDR2 reads FYNNEI. Deletions cut 0 bases from V and 4 bases from J, with 9 bases between. The CDR3 has 15 residues. Study-level results: TCR analyses covered only three patients per response group.

Patients were newly diagnosed with stage II-IVA oral cavity squamous cell carcinoma without prior systemic or radiation treatment. The patients had HPV-negative, locally advanced oral cavity squamous cell carcinoma. On this clone itself: The antigen remains unidentified.

This material consisted of tumor tissue, taken before nivolumab (anti-PD-1) treatment. This sequence joins TRBV2 and TRBJ2-2, with a weak D call TRBD2 (5 bases). This TCR derives from a person aged 35-79 years with oral cavity squamous cell carcinoma. The DNA for the CDR3 is TGTGCCAGCAGTGAAGCTTCGGGGTCCACCGGGGAGCTGTTTTTT. Translation gives CASSEASGSTGELFF. The full variable domain, rest sourced from reference TRBV2 and TRBJ2-2, is EPEVTQTPSHQVTQMGQEVILRCVPISNHLYFYWYRQILGQKVEFLVSFYNNEISEKSEIFDDQFSVERPDGSNFTLKIRSTKLEDSAMYFCASSEASGSTGELFFGEGSRLTVL.